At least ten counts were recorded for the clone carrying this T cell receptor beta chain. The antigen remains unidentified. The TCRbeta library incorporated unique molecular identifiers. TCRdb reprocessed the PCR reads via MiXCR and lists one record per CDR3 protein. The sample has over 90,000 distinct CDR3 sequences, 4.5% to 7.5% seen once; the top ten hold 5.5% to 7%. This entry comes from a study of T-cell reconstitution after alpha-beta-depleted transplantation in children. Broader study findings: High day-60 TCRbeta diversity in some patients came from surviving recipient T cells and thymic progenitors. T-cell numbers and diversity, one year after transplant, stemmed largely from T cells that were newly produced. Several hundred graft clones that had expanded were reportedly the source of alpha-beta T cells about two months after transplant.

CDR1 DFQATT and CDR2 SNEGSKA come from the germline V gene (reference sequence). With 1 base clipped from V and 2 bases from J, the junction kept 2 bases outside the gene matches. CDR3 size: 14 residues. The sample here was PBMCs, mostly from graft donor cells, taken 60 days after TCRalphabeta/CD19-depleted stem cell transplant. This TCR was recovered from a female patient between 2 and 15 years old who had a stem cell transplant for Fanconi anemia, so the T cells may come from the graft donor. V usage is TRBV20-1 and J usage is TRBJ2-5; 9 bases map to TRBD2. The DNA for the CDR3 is TGCAGTGCTAGAGGACTAGCGGTGCAAGAGACCCAGTACTTC. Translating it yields CSARGLAVQETQYF.